The following is a T cell receptor (beta chain) sequence with its context. Its matching antigen is unknown. There are 15 residues in the CDR3. Germline V CDR1 and CDR2: SGDLS, YYNGEE. Deletions cut 0 bases from V and 1 base from J, with 8 bases between. Repertoires were generated with immunoSEQ multiplex PCR, while TCRdb's copy carries only in-frame clones and drops some. The sample has 300,000 to 400,000 clones; around 87% are singletons. The sample originates from a study of Ad26.COV2.S vaccination and SARS-CoV-2 variants. General observations from the study: Spike-specific TCR breadth in vaccine recipients exceeded that seen in placebo recipients.

Treatment reported: over 15 received Ad26.COV2.S at low or high dose, single or two shots; roughly five received placebo; per-sample allocation not given. Sample collection was performed on day 63 after the first vaccine or placebo injection. It was an adult aged 18-55 years in Boston who was the donor. An Ad26 vector expressing Wuhan-strain SARS-CoV-2 spike constituted the vaccine. The sample was peripheral blood, taken in a trial of Ad26.COV2.S vaccine versus placebo. The V call is TRBV9, the J call TRBJ1-3; D is undetermined. This clonotype was obtained from a person between 18 and 60 years old who received the Ad26.COV2.S COVID-19 vaccine or a placebo. CDR3 sequence: CASSVGSLSGNTIYF. The CDR3 nucleotides are TGTGCCAGCAGCGTAGGATCTCTTTCTGGAAACACCATATATTTT.